A selection of T cell receptor beta chains follows, all from one sample in a study of T cell responses to AZD1222 COVID-19 vaccine. Clones were read by immunoSEQ multiplex PCR, and TCRdb kept only the in-frame ones, dropping some. This sample yields fewer than 200,000 clones, of which 88% are seen a single time; roughly 26% belongs to the top ten. The input for sequencing was peripheral blood, taken 28 days after the second AZD1222 dose. The source is an adult who received the AZD1222 COVID-19 vaccine. CDR3s include the opening cysteine and the closing phenylalanine or tryptophan. D genes are given only for firm matches. Expanded clones get a size class; other rows say once, few or many, or leave the size out.

TGTGCCAGCAGGATACTAGCGGGAGCAGATACGCAGTATTTT | CASRILAGADTQYF | NA | 14 | TRBJ2-3 | TRBD2 | TRBV2
TGCGCCAGCAGCTTGGACGGACAGGGAACCTACGAGCAGTACTTC | CASSLDGQGTYEQYF | NA | 15 | TRBJ2-7 | TRBD1 | TRBV5-1
TGTGCCAGCAGTCGACAGGGCACCTACGAGCAGTACTTC | CASSRQGTYEQYF | NA | 13 | TRBJ2-7 | TRBD1 | TRBV27
TGTGCCAGCAGTTTCCCCCCCCCGGGACAGGGGAACACTGAAGCTTTCTTT | CASSFPPPGQGNTEAFF | NA | 17 | TRBJ1-1 | TRBD1 | TRBV28
TGTGCCAGCAGCGAGCAGGGGCCCATCCCCTACGAGCAGTACTTC | CASSEQGPIPYEQYF | NA | 15 | TRBJ2-7 | NA | TRBV2
TGTGCCAGCAGCCAAGGGAACACCCTCTGGGGTTCACCCCTCCACTTT | CASSQGNTLWGSPLHF | NA | 16 | TRBJ1-6 | NA | TRBV3-1/TRBV3-2
TGTGCCAGCAGCAAAGGAGGGGCGAGAGCGGGAGAAGGCGCAGATACGCAGTATTTT | CASSKGGARAGEGADTQYF | NA | 19 | TRBJ2-3 | NA | TRBV21-1
TGTGCCAGCAGCTTGGTGGACGGGAACTATGGCTACACCTTC | CASSLVDGNYGYTF | NA | 14 | TRBJ1-2 | NA | TRBV5-5
TGCGCCAGCAGTCCGGAGGCGGTGAACACTGAAGCTTTCTTT | CASSPEAVNTEAFF | NA | 14 | TRBJ1-1 | NA | TRBV5-1
TGTGCCAGCTCAGGGACGGACATGAACACTGAAGCTTTCTTT | CASSGTDMNTEAFF | NA | 14 | TRBJ1-1 | NA | TRBV13
TGTGCCAGCAGCTTAATGGAGGGTTCCCCTGAAGCTTTCTTT | CASSLMEGSPEAFF | NA | 14 | TRBJ1-1 | NA | TRBV7-9
TGCGCCAGCCCTAAATCCCGGTCCCTGGGGGAGCAGTACTTC | CASPKSRSLGEQYF | NA | 14 | TRBJ2-7 | NA | TRBV10-1
TGTGCCAGCTCTCGGGAAACTCTCTCCTACAATGAGCAGTTCTTC | CASSRETLSYNEQFF | once | 15 | TRBJ2-1 | NA | TRBV9
TGTGCCAGCAGGCCTACCGGGCAGCGAGGGACCCAGTACTTC | CASRPTGQRGTQYF | NA | 14 | TRBJ2-5 | NA | TRBV28
TGTGCCAGTATGGCAGCAGATACGCAGTATTTT | CASMAADTQYF | NA | 11 | TRBJ2-3 | NA | TRBV19
TGCGCCAGCAGCCTACAGGGACTAGCGGGAGGGACCAGGGGCGAGCAGTACTTC | CASSLQGLAGGTRGEQYF | few | 18 | TRBJ2-7 | TRBD2 | TRBV5-1
TGTGCCAGTAGTCCAGGGCCAGTAGCCTACGAGCAGTACTTC | CASSPGPVAYEQYF | NA | 14 | TRBJ2-7 | NA | TRBV19
TGTGCCACCAGTGATTTGGGACAGGGCGAAACCTACAATGAGCAGTTCTTC | CATSDLGQGETYNEQFF | NA | 17 | TRBJ2-1 | TRBD1 | TRBV24-1
TGTGCCAGCAGCCCGCCGACTAGCGGCCTGGAGAAGACCCAGTACTTC | CASSPPTSGLEKTQYF | NA | 16 | TRBJ2-5 | TRBD2 | TRBV7-3
TGTGCCAGCAGCGCCCCGACTAGCGGGAGACAGGTTGAGCAGTTCTTC | CASSAPTSGRQVEQFF | NA | 16 | TRBJ2-1 | TRBD2 | TRBV9
TGTGCCAGCAGCCAAAGATCCGTGGCAGCAAACACTGAAGCTTTCTTT | CASSQRSVAANTEAFF | once | 16 | TRBJ1-1 | NA | TRBV3-1/TRBV3-2
TGTGCCAGCAGTTCGTACAGGGGAGGGTTGTCTGGAAACACCATATATTTT | CASSSYRGGLSGNTIYF | NA | 17 | TRBJ1-3 | TRBD1 | TRBV28
TGTGCCAGCAGTTTCCACAAAGCCTACGAGCAGTACTTC | CASSFHKAYEQYF | NA | 13 | TRBJ2-7 | NA | TRBV27
TGTGCCAGCAGCCAAGGCGGGACAGGTGAACAGTTCTTC | CASSQGGTGEQFF | NA | 13 | TRBJ2-1 | TRBD1 | TRBV11-2
TGTGCCAGCAGTTACTCAGGGACTAGGGTCGATGAGCAGTTCTTC | CASSYSGTRVDEQFF | NA | 15 | TRBJ2-1 | TRBD2 | TRBV6-2/TRBV6-3
TGTGCCAGCAGTCAAAGCGGGAGGTACGAGCAGTACTTC | CASSQSGRYEQYF | NA | 13 | TRBJ2-7 | TRBD2 | TRBV2